Listed below are T cell receptor beta chains from one sample, sequenced in a study of glioma-infiltrating T cells after dendritic cell vaccination. Generated by immunoSEQ multiplex PCR, the TCRdb table keeps only in-frame clones and is missing some. The sample yields 91,000 or so clones, more than 70% seen once. Sequences were derived from blood, sampled after dendritic cell vaccination. These TCRs come from a human donor with glioblastoma. Both conserved end residues are part of each CDR3. D genes are given only for firm matches. Clone size is not always given. Where it is, it says once, few, many or a class for expanded clones.

j_call	clone_size	d_call	v_call	cdr3_aa	cdr3_nt
TRBJ2-2	.	TRBD2	TRBV19	CASSITWEGTGELFF	TGTGCCAGTAGTATAACGTGGGAGGGAACCGGGGAGCTGTTTTTT
TRBJ1-2	once	TRBD1	TRBV2	CASTGQGTANYGYTF	TGTGCCAGCACGGGACAGGGGACGGCTAACTATGGCTACACCTTC
TRBJ2-3	.	.	TRBV9	CASSVGALDTQYF	TGTGCCAGCAGCGTAGGGGCCTTGGATACGCAGTATTTT
TRBJ1-2	once	.	TRBV5-1	CASSPGMGGYTF	TGCGCCAGCAGTCCAGGGATGGGGGGCTACACCTTC
TRBJ2-2	.	.	TRBV18	CASSINHGSWTGELFF	TGTGCCAGCTCCATCAATCACGGGAGTTGGACCGGGGAGCTGTTTTTT
TRBJ2-3	.	TRBD2	TRBV2	CASRELAGEWDTQYF	TGTGCCAGCAGGGAGCTAGCGGGAGAATGGGATACGCAGTATTTT
TRBJ1-2	.	.	TRBV7-2	CASSPGSRVNYGYTF	TGTGCCAGCAGCCCAGGTAGCAGGGTTAACTATGGCTACACCTTC
TRBJ1-2	.	TRBD1	TRBV29-1	CSVGETGGYGYTF	TGCAGCGTTGGTGAGACAGGGGGCTATGGCTACACCTTC
TRBJ1-5	.	TRBD1	TRBV10-3	CAISPQGSNQPQHF	TGTGCCATCAGTCCACAGGGGAGCAATCAGCCCCAGCATTTT
TRBJ1-3	many	TRBD1	TRBV4-1	CASSQDRDRGSGNTIYF	TGCGCCAGCAGCCAAGATAGGGACAGGGGCTCAGGAAACACCATATATTTT
TRBJ1-4	few	TRBD1	TRBV13	CASSLARRGNEKLFF	TGTGCCAGCAGCTTGGCGCGCAGGGGGAATGAAAAACTGTTTTTT
TRBJ2-7	.	.	TRBV4-1	CASSLEETYEQYF	TGCGCCAGCAGCCTCGAAGAGACCTACGAGCAGTACTTC
TRBJ2-1	.	TRBD2	TRBV27	CASSLKPGGVWGEQFF	TGTGCCAGCAGTCTCAAGCCGGGGGGAGTCTGGGGTGAGCAGTTCTTC
TRBJ1-2	few	TRBD1	TRBV14	CASSHSGQGTNYGYTF	TGTGCCAGCAGCCATTCGGGACAGGGCACAAACTATGGCTACACCTTC
TRBJ2-3	.	TRBD2	TRBV28	CASGASGSTDTQYF	TGTGCCAGCGGGGCTAGCGGGAGCACAGATACGCAGTATTTT
TRBJ1-1	.	.	TRBV27	CASSASGEEGEAFF	TGTGCCAGCAGTGCTTCGGGGGAAGAGGGTGAAGCTTTCTTT
TRBJ2-2	.	TRBD2	TRBV27	CASSLLAGGNGELFF	TGTGCCAGCAGCCTACTAGCGGGAGGGAACGGGGAGCTGTTTTTT
TRBJ1-3	once	.	TRBV10-3	CAISDSKRSSPPEYF	TGTGCCATCAGTGATAGCAAGCGATCCTCACCGCCCGAATATTTT
TRBJ2-7	.	TRBD2	TRBV9	CASSVGLAGEQYF	TGTGCCAGCAGCGTAGGGCTAGCGGGAGAGCAGTACTTC
TRBJ2-1	.	.	TRBV2	CASKTYIGVDEQFF	TGTGCCAGCAAGACTTACATAGGGGTAGATGAGCAGTTCTTC
TRBJ1-4	.	TRBD1	TRBV6-6	CASSYSQGAREKLFF	TGTGCCAGCAGTTACTCTCAGGGGGCCCGGGAAAAACTGTTTTTT
TRBJ1-2	few	TRBD1	TRBV7-6	CASSAGQDYGYTF	TGTGCCAGCAGCGCGGGACAGGACTATGGCTACACCTTC
TRBJ2-7	.	.	TRBV19	CASSVDRSYEQYF	TGTGCCAGTTCCGTTGACAGGTCCTACGAGCAGTACTTC
TRBJ1-1	.	TRBD1	TRBV10-3	CAISPTGVEAFF	TGTGCCATCAGCCCGACAGGGGTTGAAGCTTTCTTT